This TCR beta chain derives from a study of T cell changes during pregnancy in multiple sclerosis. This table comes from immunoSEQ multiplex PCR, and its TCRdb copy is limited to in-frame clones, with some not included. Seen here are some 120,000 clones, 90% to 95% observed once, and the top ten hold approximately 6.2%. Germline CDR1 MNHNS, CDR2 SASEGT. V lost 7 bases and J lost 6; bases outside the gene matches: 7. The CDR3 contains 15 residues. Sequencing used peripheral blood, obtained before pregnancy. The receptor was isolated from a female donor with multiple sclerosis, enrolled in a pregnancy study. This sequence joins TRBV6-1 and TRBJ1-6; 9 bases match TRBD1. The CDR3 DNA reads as TGTGCCAGCACCCAGGGACAGGGTGGTAATTCACCCCTCCACTTT. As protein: CASTQGQGGNSPLHF.